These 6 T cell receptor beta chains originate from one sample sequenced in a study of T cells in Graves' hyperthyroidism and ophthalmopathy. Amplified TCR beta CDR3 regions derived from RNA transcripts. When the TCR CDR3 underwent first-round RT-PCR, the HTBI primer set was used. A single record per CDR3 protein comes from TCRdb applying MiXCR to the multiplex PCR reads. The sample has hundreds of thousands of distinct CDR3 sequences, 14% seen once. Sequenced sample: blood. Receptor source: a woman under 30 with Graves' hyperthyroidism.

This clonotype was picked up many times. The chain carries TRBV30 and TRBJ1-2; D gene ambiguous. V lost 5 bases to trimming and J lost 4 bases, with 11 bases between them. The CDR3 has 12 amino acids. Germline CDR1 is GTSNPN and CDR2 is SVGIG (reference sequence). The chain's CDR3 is CAWSSGGYGYTF. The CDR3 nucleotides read TGTGCCTGGTCATCCGGAGGCTATGGCTACACCTTC.

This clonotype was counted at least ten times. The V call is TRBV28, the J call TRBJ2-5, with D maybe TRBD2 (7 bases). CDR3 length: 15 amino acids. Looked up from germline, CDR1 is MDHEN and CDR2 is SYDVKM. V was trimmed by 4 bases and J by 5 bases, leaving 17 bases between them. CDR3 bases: TGTGCCAGCAGTTCCGGGACTAACCAGGGGGAGACCCAGTACTTC. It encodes CASSSGTNQGETQYF.

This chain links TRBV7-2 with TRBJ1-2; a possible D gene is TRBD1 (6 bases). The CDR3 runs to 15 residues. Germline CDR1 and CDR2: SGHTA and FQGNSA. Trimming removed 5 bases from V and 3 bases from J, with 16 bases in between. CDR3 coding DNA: TGTGCCAGCAGCCCCTACAGGGTTCCGGACTATGGCTACACCTTC. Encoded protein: CASSPYRVPDYGYTF.

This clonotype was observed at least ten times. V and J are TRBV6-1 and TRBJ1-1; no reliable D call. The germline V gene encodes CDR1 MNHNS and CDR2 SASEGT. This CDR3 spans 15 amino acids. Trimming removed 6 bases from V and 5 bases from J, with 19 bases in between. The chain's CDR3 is CASSHGLVPGTEAFF. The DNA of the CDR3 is TGTGCCAGCAGCCACGGGCTAGTGCCGGGGACTGAAGCTTTCTTT.

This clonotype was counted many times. DNA for the CDR3: TGTGCCAGCGGCCGTCTAGCGGGTCCTCCTTGGTCTAGCGGGAACTTTGAGCAAGATACGCAGTATTTT. Residues: CASGRLAGPPWSSGNFEQDTQYF. The chain employs TRBV11-2 and TRBJ2-3; TRBD2 agrees at 9 bases. V lost 8 bases, J lost 5 bases, and 35 bases stayed unmatched. This CDR3 has 23 residues. CDR1 and CDR2 from the germline V gene are SGHAT and FQNNGV.

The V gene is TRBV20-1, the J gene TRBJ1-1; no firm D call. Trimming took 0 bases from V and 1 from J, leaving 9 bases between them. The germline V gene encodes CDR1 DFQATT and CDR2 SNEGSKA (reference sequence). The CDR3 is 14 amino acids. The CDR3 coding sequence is TGCAGTGCTAGAGAGAAAGTTGGGAACACTGAAGCTTTCTTT. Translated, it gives CSAREKVGNTEAFF.